These T cell receptor beta chains were read from a single sample in a study of T-cell reconstitution after alpha-beta-depleted transplantation in children. TCRdb itself ran the PCR reads through MiXCR, one entry per CDR3 protein. The repertoire holds 600,000 to 700,000 distinct CDR3 sequences, 16% seen once, with under 1.2% in the top ten. Sequencing used PBMCs from the stem cell graft donor, obtained from the stem cell graft. The receptors stem from a human donor who donated a stem cell graft to a child with acute myeloid leukemia. Both conserved end residues are part of each CDR3. The order of the fields is V gene, D gene, J gene, clone size, CDR3 protein, CDR3 DNA. A D gene is named only where the DNA matches it firmly. Clone size is stated in some rows and not others, as once, few, many or a class when expanded.

V gene: TRBV12-3/TRBV12-4
D gene: -
J gene: TRBJ1-5
clone size: few
CDR3 protein: CASSQVVRSNQPQHF
CDR3 DNA: TGTGCCAGCAGCCAAGTCGTCCGGAGCAATCAGCCCCAGCATTTT

V gene: TRBV5-1
D gene: -
J gene: TRBJ2-7
clone size: many
CDR3 protein: CASSEGQIATFYEQYF
CDR3 DNA: TGCGCCAGCAGCGAGGGGCAGATCGCCACCTTTTACGAGCAGTACTTC

V gene: TRBV6-2/TRBV6-3
D gene: TRBD1
J gene: TRBJ1-5
clone size: many
CDR3 protein: CASSYPGTGDNQPQHF
CDR3 DNA: TGTGCCAGCAGTTACCCCGGGACAGGGGACAATCAGCCCCAGCATTTT

V gene: TRBV7-9
D gene: TRBD1
J gene: TRBJ2-3
clone size: -
CDR3 protein: CASSPTTGQGTDTQYF
CDR3 DNA: TGTGCCAGCAGCCCGACGACCGGACAGGGAACAGATACGCAGTATTTT

V gene: TRBV29-1
D gene: -
J gene: TRBJ2-5
clone size: many
CDR3 protein: CSVDRSAETQYF
CDR3 DNA: TGCAGCGTTGATAGGTCTGCAGAGACCCAGTACTTC

V gene: TRBV6-2/TRBV6-3
D gene: -
J gene: TRBJ1-4
clone size: -
CDR3 protein: CASSQSSKLFF
CDR3 DNA: TGTGCCAGCAGTCAAAGCTCAAAACTGTTTTTT

V gene: TRBV5-1
D gene: TRBD2
J gene: TRBJ2-1
clone size: few
CDR3 protein: CASRGGSNEQFF
CDR3 DNA: TGCGCCAGCCGGGGGGGTAGCAATGAGCAGTTCTTC

V gene: TRBV6-5
D gene: -
J gene: TRBJ1-1
clone size: many
CDR3 protein: CASSYSTGGPMNTEAFF
CDR3 DNA: TGTGCCAGCAGTTACTCGACAGGCGGTCCGATGAACACTGAAGCTTTCTTT

V gene: TRBV9
D gene: -
J gene: TRBJ1-5
clone size: -
CDR3 protein: CASSAELNQPQHF
CDR3 DNA: TGTGCCAGCAGCGCCGAGCTAAATCAGCCCCAGCATTTT

V gene: TRBV6-1
D gene: -
J gene: TRBJ2-1
clone size: -
CDR3 protein: CASSEAGWGTGYNEQFF
CDR3 DNA: TGTGCCAGCAGTGAAGCGGGATGGGGGACTGGATACAATGAGCAGTTCTTC

V gene: TRBV12-3/TRBV12-4
D gene: -
J gene: TRBJ1-4
clone size: few
CDR3 protein: CASSLGNSYEKLFF
CDR3 DNA: TGTGCCAGCAGTTTAGGGAATAGTTATGAAAAACTGTTTTTT

V gene: TRBV5-5
D gene: -
J gene: TRBJ2-1
clone size: many
CDR3 protein: CASWQGLTYNEQFF
CDR3 DNA: TGTGCCAGCTGGCAGGGGTTAACCTACAATGAGCAGTTCTTC

V gene: TRBV15
D gene: TRBD2
J gene: TRBJ2-6
clone size: -
CDR3 protein: CATSREGRGSGANVLTF
CDR3 DNA: TGTGCCACCAGCAGAGAGGGGAGGGGCTCTGGGGCCAACGTCCTGACTTTC

V gene: TRBV20-1
D gene: TRBD2
J gene: TRBJ2-3
clone size: -
CDR3 protein: CSARDMGLAGGLNPTRGDTQYF
CDR3 DNA: TGCAGTGCTAGAGATATGGGACTAGCGGGGGGGCTGAACCCGACCCGGGGAGATACGCAGTATTTT

V gene: TRBV5-1
D gene: -
J gene: TRBJ1-1
clone size: few
CDR3 protein: CASSLNSGMNTEAFF
CDR3 DNA: TGCGCCAGCAGCTTGAACAGCGGGATGAACACTGAAGCTTTCTTT

V gene: TRBV5-1
D gene: TRBD2
J gene: TRBJ2-3
clone size: -
CDR3 protein: CASSVPSGGSDTQYF
CDR3 DNA: TGCGCCAGCAGCGTCCCTAGCGGGGGGTCAGATACGCAGTATTTT

V gene: TRBV12-3/TRBV12-4
D gene: -
J gene: TRBJ2-1
clone size: many
CDR3 protein: CASSTGTYEQFF
CDR3 DNA: TGTGCCAGCAGTACAGGGACCTACGAGCAGTTCTTC

V gene: TRBV29-1
D gene: TRBD1
J gene: TRBJ1-5
clone size: many
CDR3 protein: CSVGQANSNQPQHF
CDR3 DNA: TGCAGCGTGGGACAGGCAAATAGCAATCAGCCCCAGCATTTT

V gene: TRBV20-1
D gene: TRBD2
J gene: TRBJ2-3
clone size: many
CDR3 protein: CSAEAGGGSTDTQYF
CDR3 DNA: TGCAGTGCTGAAGCGGGGGGGGGTAGCACAGATACGCAGTATTTT

V gene: TRBV25-1
D gene: -
J gene: TRBJ1-2
clone size: -
CDR3 protein: CASSEGWTESNYGYTF
CDR3 DNA: TGTGCCAGCAGTGAGGGTTGGACAGAGAGTAACTATGGCTACACCTTC

V gene: TRBV20-1
D gene: -
J gene: TRBJ1-1
clone size: many
CDR3 protein: CSASMIRVGRGGEAFF
CDR3 DNA: TGCAGTGCTAGTATGATACGCGTGGGGCGGGGGGGCGAAGCTTTCTTT

V gene: TRBV27
D gene: TRBD2
J gene: TRBJ2-1
clone size: -
CDR3 protein: CASSTLAGGPYNEQFF
CDR3 DNA: TGTGCCAGCAGTACCTTAGCGGGGGGGCCCTACAATGAGCAGTTCTTC

V gene: TRBV7-6
D gene: -
J gene: TRBJ2-2
clone size: few
CDR3 protein: CASSPAGEVGGELFF
CDR3 DNA: TGTGCCAGCAGCCCAGCTGGAGAGGTGGGCGGGGAGCTGTTTTTT

V gene: TRBV7-9
D gene: -
J gene: TRBJ2-5
clone size: few
CDR3 protein: CASSYRELETQYF
CDR3 DNA: TGTGCCAGCAGCTACAGGGAACTAGAGACCCAGTACTTC

V gene: TRBV6-5
D gene: -
J gene: TRBJ1-2
clone size: -
CDR3 protein: CASSTGRLGYTF
CDR3 DNA: TGTGCCAGCAGTACAGGGAGACTTGGCTACACCTTC

V gene: TRBV5-1
D gene: -
J gene: TRBJ2-3
clone size: -
CDR3 protein: CASSGPLTTFTDTQYF
CDR3 DNA: TGCGCCAGCAGCGGCCCGCTGACAACTTTCACAGATACGCAGTATTTT

V gene: TRBV7-9
D gene: -
J gene: TRBJ2-2
clone size: once
CDR3 protein: CASSPYRTDTTGELFF
CDR3 DNA: TGTGCCAGCAGCCCGTACCGGACGGACACCACCGGGGAGCTGTTTTTT

V gene: TRBV5-1
D gene: -
J gene: TRBJ1-4
clone size: -
CDR3 protein: CASSSASVGGGEKLFF
CDR3 DNA: TGCGCCAGCAGCTCGGCCTCAGTCGGTGGCGGTGAAAAACTGTTTTTT

V gene: TRBV20-1
D gene: -
J gene: TRBJ1-6
clone size: many
CDR3 protein: CSATAGNSPLHF
CDR3 DNA: TGCAGTGCTACGGCGGGGAATTCACCCCTCCACTTT

V gene: TRBV6-1
D gene: -
J gene: TRBJ1-2
clone size: -
CDR3 protein: CASSGHLGTYGYTF
CDR3 DNA: TGTGCCAGCAGTGGCCATTTGGGAACTTATGGCTACACCTTC

V gene: TRBV6-6
D gene: -
J gene: TRBJ2-5
clone size: few
CDR3 protein: CASSYSGGTQYF
CDR3 DNA: TGTGCCAGCAGTTACTCTGGGGGGACCCAGTACTTC

V gene: TRBV29-1
D gene: TRBD1
J gene: TRBJ1-1
clone size: many
CDR3 protein: CSVGQGGTEAFF
CDR3 DNA: TGCAGCGTAGGACAGGGGGGGACTGAAGCTTTCTTT

V gene: TRBV30
D gene: -
J gene: TRBJ1-6
clone size: few
CDR3 protein: CAWSETEHRYSPLHF
CDR3 DNA: TGTGCCTGGAGTGAAACGGAACATCGATATTCACCCCTCCACTTT

V gene: TRBV12-3/TRBV12-4
D gene: TRBD1
J gene: TRBJ2-1
clone size: -
CDR3 protein: CASSTGDRGDNEQFF
CDR3 DNA: TGTGCCAGCAGTACGGGGGACAGGGGAGACAATGAGCAGTTCTTC

V gene: TRBV20-1
D gene: TRBD1
J gene: TRBJ2-5
clone size: -
CDR3 protein: CSAGTGGRETQYF
CDR3 DNA: TGCAGTGCGGGAACAGGGGGCAGGGAGACCCAGTACTTC

V gene: TRBV20-1
D gene: TRBD1
J gene: TRBJ1-6
clone size: -
CDR3 protein: CSASSGQGYSPLHF
CDR3 DNA: TGCAGTGCTAGTTCCGGACAGGGGTATTCACCCCTCCACTTT

V gene: TRBV7-2
D gene: -
J gene: TRBJ1-1
clone size: few
CDR3 protein: CASSSLVPLTEAFF
CDR3 DNA: TGTGCCAGCAGCTCCCTCGTCCCTCTGACTGAAGCTTTCTTT

V gene: TRBV20-1
D gene: -
J gene: TRBJ2-2
clone size: few
CDR3 protein: CSAQRAGVAGELFF
CDR3 DNA: TGCAGTGCTCAGCGAGCAGGGGTGGCCGGGGAGCTGTTTTTT

V gene: TRBV25-1
D gene: -
J gene: TRBJ2-3
clone size: few
CDR3 protein: CASIGARDTQYF
CDR3 DNA: TGTGCCAGCATTGGGGCTAGAGATACGCAGTATTTT

V gene: TRBV29-1
D gene: -
J gene: TRBJ1-1
clone size: many
CDR3 protein: CSVGHAEFEAFF
CDR3 DNA: TGCAGCGTTGGCCACGCCGAATTCGAAGCTTTCTTT

V gene: TRBV3-1
D gene: -
J gene: TRBJ2-3
clone size: -
CDR3 protein: CASSQEGGVSTDTQYF
CDR3 DNA: TGTGCCAGCAGCCAAGAGGGCGGAGTTAGCACAGATACGCAGTATTTT